What follows describes a single TCR beta chain. Antigen: not known. Four subsets defined by CD45RA and CD27 were sorted after CD3, CD4, CD8 and live/dead staining. The germline V and J ends were trimmed by 0 bases and 3 bases, with 7 bases remaining between them. In germline, CDR1 is SGHRS, CDR2 YFSETQ. The CDR3 extends over 14 amino acids. Both TRBC1 and TRBC2 were covered by a beta constant-region primer of two equimolar oligonucleotides. The ligated cDNA underwent four PCR rounds using SP2 and nested alpha and beta constant-region primers. One entry per CDR3 protein, called by TCRdb with MiXCR from the UMI-ligation and nested PCR reads. The table shows about 120,000 distinct CDR3 sequences, with 35% to 40% occurring only once. This sample is drawn from a study of naive and memory T cell subsets. Overall study findings and caveats: No ground truth validated the naive and memory repertoire findings. In CD4 and CD8 cells, diversity dropped from naive through EMRA.

The sequenced material came from central memory CD4+ T cells from blood. The source is a human donor in good health. The chain joins TRBV5-1 to TRBJ2-4; possible D gene TRBD1, 6 bases. CDR3 DNA sequence: TGCGCCAGCAGCTTGGGCAGGGGCAAAAACATTCAGTACTTC. Amino acid sequence: CASSLGRGKNIQYF. Full variable domain (missing parts from reference TRBV5-1 and TRBJ2-4): KAGVTQTPRYLIKTRGQQVTLSCSPISGHRSVSWYQQTPGQGLQFLFEYFSETQRNKGNFPGRFSGRQFSNSRSEMNVSTLELGDSALYLCASSLGRGKNIQYFGAGTRLSVL.